This T cell receptor (beta chain) was sequenced for a study of CD4 T cells in relation to SARS-CoV-2 and coronaviruses. Here immunoSEQ multiplex PCR was the method, and the copy in TCRdb shows in-frame clones only, minus some. The sample contains approximately 41,000 clones, 75% to 90% of which appear only once. As regards this clone: The antigen is undetermined.

Germline V lookup: CDR1 MNHNY, CDR2 SVGAGI (reference sequence). CDR3 length: 14 residues. With 6 bases removed from V and 3 bases from J, the gap between germline ends came to 15 bases. The rearrangement uses TRBV6-6 and TRBJ2-7; tentative D call: TRBD2 (6 bases). This TCR came from an adult with COVID-19. The sample was naive CD4+ T cells from PBMCs, cultured in vitro. Indicated subset: naive CD4+ T cells isolated by negative enrichment. The CDR3 DNA reads TGTGCCAGCAGCAGGAGCTTAGCGGACTACGAGCAGTACTTC. Its translation: CASSRSLADYEQYF.